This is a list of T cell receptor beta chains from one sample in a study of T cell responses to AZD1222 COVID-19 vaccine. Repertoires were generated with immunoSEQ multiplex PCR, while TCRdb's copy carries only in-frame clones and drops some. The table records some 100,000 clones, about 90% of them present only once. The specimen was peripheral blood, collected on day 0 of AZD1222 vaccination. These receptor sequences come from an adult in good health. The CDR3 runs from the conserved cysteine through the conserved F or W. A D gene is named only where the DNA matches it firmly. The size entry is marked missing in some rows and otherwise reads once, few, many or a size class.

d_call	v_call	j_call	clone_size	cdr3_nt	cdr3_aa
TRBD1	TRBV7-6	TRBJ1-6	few	TGTGCCAGCAGCACAGGACAGGGGGCAGGGTCACCCCTCCACTTT	CASSTGQGAGSPLHF
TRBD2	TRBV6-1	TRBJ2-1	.	TGTGCCAGCAGTGAGTATAGCGGGAGTTACAATGAGCAGTTCTTC	CASSEYSGSYNEQFF
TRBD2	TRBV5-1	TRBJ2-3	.	TGCGCCAGCACGCGGGAGGGCCCCGATACGCAGTATTTT	CASTREGPDTQYF
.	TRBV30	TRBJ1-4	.	TGTGCCTGGAGTGGTCCACCAAGTAATGAAAAACTGTTTTTT	CAWSGPPSNEKLFF
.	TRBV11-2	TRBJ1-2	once	TGTGCCAGCAGCTCAAATAGCGCCCTCTATGGCTACACCTTC	CASSSNSALYGYTF
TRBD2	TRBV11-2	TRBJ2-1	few	TGTGCCAGCAGCTTAGTACCTAGCGGGTACAATGAGCAGTTCTTC	CASSLVPSGYNEQFF
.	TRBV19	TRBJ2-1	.	TGTGCCAGTAGTGCCTCAGGGGAAACCTACAATGAGCAGTTCTTC	CASSASGETYNEQFF
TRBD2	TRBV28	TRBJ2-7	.	TGTGCCAGCAGGATTTTGCGGGAGGGAAGGTACGAGCAGTACTTC	CASRILREGRYEQYF
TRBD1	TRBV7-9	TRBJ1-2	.	TGTGCCAGCAGCCCTGGACAGGGGCAGGGCTATGGCTACACCTTC	CASSPGQGQGYGYTF
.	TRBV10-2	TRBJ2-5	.	TGCGCCAGCAGTGAGTCGATTAGTACCCAAGAGACCCAGTACTTC	CASSESISTQETQYF
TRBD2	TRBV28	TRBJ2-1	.	TGTGCCAGCAGGGGTAGGCTAGCGGGAAGGTCCTACAATGAGCAGTTCTTC	CASRGRLAGRSYNEQFF
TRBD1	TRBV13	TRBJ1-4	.	TGTGCCAGCAGCTTACGGCTGGGGACAGGGGCAAAACTGTTTTTT	CASSLRLGTGAKLFF
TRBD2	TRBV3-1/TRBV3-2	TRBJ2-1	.	TGTGCCAGCAGCCAAGGGGGACTAGTGGGTGAGCAGTTCTTC	CASSQGGLVGEQFF
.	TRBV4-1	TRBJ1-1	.	TGCGCCAGCAGCCAAGAGGGGGGGTTGAACACTGAAGCTTTCTTT	CASSQEGGLNTEAFF
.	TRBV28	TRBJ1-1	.	TGTGCCAGCAGTTTAAAGCGGCAGGGAAACACTGAAGCTTTCTTT	CASSLKRQGNTEAFF
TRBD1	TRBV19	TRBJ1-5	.	TGTGCCAGTAGTGCCGAGACAGGGGGCCTAAGCAATCAGCCCCAGCATTTT	CASSAETGGLSNQPQHF
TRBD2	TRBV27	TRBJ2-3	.	TGTGCCATAGGAGTAGCGGGAGGACCAGATACGCAGTATTTT	CAIGVAGGPDTQYF
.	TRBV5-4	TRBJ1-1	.	TGTGCCAGCAGTTTAGCCACGTACACTGAAGCTTTCTTT	CASSLATYTEAFF
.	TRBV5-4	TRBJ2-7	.	TGTGCCAGCAGCTTGGACCATTCCTACGAGCAGTACTTC	CASSLDHSYEQYF
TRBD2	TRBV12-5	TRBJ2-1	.	TGTGCTAGTGGTTCTTCAAGTCTAGCGGGGATTTACAATGAGCAGTTCTTC	CASGSSSLAGIYNEQFF
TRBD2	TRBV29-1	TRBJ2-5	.	TGCAGCGTTAGTCTTTCTAGCGGGACCTTGGTGCAGACCCAGTACTTC	CSVSLSSGTLVQTQYF
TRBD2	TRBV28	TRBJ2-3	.	TGTGCCAGCAGTTTATCGGGACTAGCGGGCGGAAATACGCAGTATTTT	CASSLSGLAGGNTQYF
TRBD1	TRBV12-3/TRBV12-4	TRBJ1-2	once	TGTGCCAGCAGTTCTAACAGGGGGAAAGGCTACACCTTC	CASSSNRGKGYTF
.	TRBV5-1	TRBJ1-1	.	TGCGCCAGCAGCTCTGGTGGGGGGAACACTGAAGCTTTCTTT	CASSSGGGNTEAFF
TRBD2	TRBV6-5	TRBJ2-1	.	TGTGCCAGCAGAGTGACTAGCGGGATCGGCAATGAGCAGTTCTTC	CASRVTSGIGNEQFF
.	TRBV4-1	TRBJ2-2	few	TGCGCCAGCAGCCAGACGGGAGACGGAACCGGGGAGCTGTTTTTT	CASSQTGDGTGELFF
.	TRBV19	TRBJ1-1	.	TGTGCCAGTTCCTACGGGGGGGATCTCACTGAAGCTTTCTTT	CASSYGGDLTEAFF
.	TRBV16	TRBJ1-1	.	TGTGCCAGCAGCCAATTATCGGGGAACACTGAAGCTTTCTTT	CASSQLSGNTEAFF
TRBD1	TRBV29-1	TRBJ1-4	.	TGCAGCGTTGCGAGAACCGGGACAGGGTCTGAAAAACTGTTTTTT	CSVARTGTGSEKLFF
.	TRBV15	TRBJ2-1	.	TGTGCCACCAGCAGGGGGACTGTCCCCCATGAGCAGTTCTTC	CATSRGTVPHEQFF
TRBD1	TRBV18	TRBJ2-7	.	TGTGCCAGCTCACGTACCCGGTCGGACAGGGCTGGGGACGAGCAGTACTTC	CASSRTRSDRAGDEQYF
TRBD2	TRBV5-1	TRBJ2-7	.	TGCGCCAGCAGCTTGGCCGCCAGCGGGAGGGCCTCAGGCGAGCAGTACTTC	CASSLAASGRASGEQYF
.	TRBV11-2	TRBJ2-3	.	TGTGCCAGCAGCGCCAGTGTGGGGAGAGACAGCACAGATACGCAGTATTTT	CASSASVGRDSTDTQYF
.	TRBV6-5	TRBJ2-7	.	TGTGCCAGCAGTCGGACGGGGTACGAGCAGTACTTC	CASSRTGYEQYF
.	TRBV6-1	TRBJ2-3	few	TGTGCCAGCAGTGAAGGCGAAATGGATACGCAGTATTTT	CASSEGEMDTQYF